The 16 T cell receptor beta chains listed next were all sequenced from one sample in a study of T cell responses to AZD1222 COVID-19 vaccine. Only in-frame clones appear in the TCRdb table, and some are missing; sequencing was by immunoSEQ multiplex PCR. The table has 83,000 or so clones, roughly 90% seen once. The sequences come from peripheral blood, collected 28 days after the second AZD1222 dose. The source of these receptors is an adult who received the AZD1222 COVID-19 vaccine.

The CDR3 sequence is CASSPSGLAGAETQYF. The DNA for the CDR3 is TGTGCCAGCAGCCCCTCCGGACTAGCGGGAGCAGAGACCCAGTACTTC. The chain employs TRBV4-2 and TRBJ2-5; TRBD2 agrees at 13 bases. The germline CDR1 and CDR2 sequences are LGHNA and YNFKEQ. CDR3 length: 16 residues. Trimming at V came to 4 bases and at J to 4 bases, leaving 6 bases not matched to a gene.

The V gene is TRBV6-6, the J gene TRBJ2-5; TRBD1 agrees at 8 bases. This CDR3 region has 13 residues. Per the germline V gene, CDR1 is MNHNY and CDR2 is SVGAGI (reference sequence). The V gene end was trimmed by 5 bases and the J gene end by 5 bases; junction bases not matched to a gene: 4. The CDR3 reads CASSDRGRETQYF. CDR3 DNA sequence: TGTGCCAGCAGTGACAGGGGCCGTGAGACCCAGTACTTC.

This chain links TRBV4-3 with TRBJ2-1; no firm D call. Germline V gives CDR1 LGHNA, CDR2 YSLEER. V was trimmed by 5 bases and J by 5 bases, leaving 19 bases between them. The CDR3 totals 16 residues. The CDR3 DNA sequence: TGCGCCAGCAGCGACGCCCCCCTAGGGTCCCACAATGAGCAGTTCTTC. Amino acid sequence: CASSDAPLGSHNEQFF.

This chain joins TRBV18 and TRBJ1-3; a weak D match, TRBD1 (5 bases). Trimming took 10 bases from V and 0 from J, leaving 13 bases between them. This CDR3 contains 14 residues. CDR1 is KGHSH and CDR2 is LQKENI in the germline V gene. CDR3 sequence (DNA): TGTGCCACACGGGGGTCTTACTCTGGAAACACCATATATTTT. Translating gives CATRGSYSGNTIYF.

The chain carries TRBV12-3 or TRBV12-4 and TRBJ2-3, with D unclear. CDR3 length equals 13 residues. The V and J ends lost 2 bases and 4 bases respectively, with 7 bases between them. The CDR3 reads CASSLLAADTQYF. DNA of the CDR3: TGTGCCAGCAGTTTACTCGCGGCAGATACGCAGTATTTT.

This chain connects TRBV14 to TRBJ2-2; no definite D call. Trimming shortened V by 1 base and J by 6 bases, and 9 bases separated the two germline ends. The CDR3 consists of 14 residues. From germline, CDR1 is SGHDN and CDR2 FVKESK. CDR3 in DNA: TGTGCCAGCAGCCAAGTGGGCGAGCCCGGGGAGCTGTTTTTT. Translation gives CASSQVGEPGELFF. Using reference TRBV14 and TRBJ2-2 for the parts outside the CDR3, the full variable domain is EAGVTQFPSHSVIEKGQTVTLRCDPISGHDNLYWYRRVMGKEIKFLLHFVKESKQDESGMPNNRFLAERTGGTYSTLKVQPAELEDSGVYFCASSQVGEPGELFFGEGSRLTVL.

Here the CDR3 DNA reads TGTGCCAGCAGCGAGGACCGCGGGGCCTTCTACGAGCAGTACTTC. Its translation is CASSEDRGAFYEQYF. The rearrangement links TRBV5-6 to TRBJ2-7; D is possibly TRBD2 (6 bases). Germline V lookup: CDR1 SGHDT, CDR2 YYEEEE. CDR3 size: 15 residues. The V and J ends lost 4 bases and 3 bases respectively, with 17 bases between them.

The chain employs TRBV3-1 (or the pseudogene TRBV3-2) and TRBJ2-3; D uncertain. This CDR3 is 16 amino acids long. CDR1 is LGHDT, CDR2 YNNKEL, per germline (reference sequence). The V and J ends lost 4 bases and 1 base respectively, with 15 bases between them. The DNA for the CDR3 is TGTGCCAGCAGCCCCACCGTCAATCTGGGCACAGATACGCAGTATTTT. Its protein product is CASSPTVNLGTDTQYF.

The rearrangement joins TRBV12-2 to TRBJ2-3. TRBV12-2 is a pseudogene. The CDR3 runs to 16 residues. DNA for the CDR3: TGTGCAAGTCGCTTAGAGTCTGGACCGTACACAGATACGCAGTATTTT. It specifies CASRLESGPYTDTQYF.

The chain has TRBV6-5 and TRBJ1-3; D is uncertain. V lost 6 bases and J lost 0, with 12 bases in between. This CDR3 contains 15 residues. Germline V lookup: CDR1 MNHEY, CDR2 SVGAGI. The CDR3, as DNA: TGTGCCAGCAGCGAGAGCTCTTTCTCTGGAAACACCATATATTTT. It specifies CASSESSFSGNTIYF.

V is TRBV7-9 and J is TRBJ2-5; D remains ambiguous. CDR3 length: 16 residues. The V gene lost 4 bases and the J gene lost 0 bases, with 15 bases spanning the gap. In germline, CDR1 is SEHNR, CDR2 FQNEAQ (reference sequence). CDR3 nucleotides: TGTGCCAGCAGCTCTCCCCCTCAGCAGTACCAAGAGACCCAGTACTTC. It translates to CASSSPPQQYQETQYF. The variable domain in full, completed from reference TRBV7-9 and TRBJ2-5, reads DTGVSQNPRHKITKRGQNVTFRCDPISEHNRLYWYRQTLGQGPEFLTYFQNEAQLEKSRLLSDRFSAERPKGSFSTLEIQRTEQGDSAMYLCASSSPPQQYQETQYFGPGTRLLVL.

CDR3 in DNA: TGCGCCAGCAATGACGGCAACTCCTACAATGAGCAGTTCTTC. Its protein is CASNDGNSYNEQFF. The chain combines TRBV5-1 with TRBJ2-1; D is unclear. There are 14 residues in the CDR3. Germline V CDR1 and CDR2: SGHRS, YFSETQ. V was trimmed by 6 bases and J by 0 bases, leaving 10 bases between them.

This rearrangement joins TRBV5-1 to TRBJ2-7; 8 nucleotides agree with TRBD1. V shed 7 bases, J shed 0 bases, and the junction held 6 bases outside the gene matches. The CDR3 is 14 residues long. Germline lookup yields CDR1 SGHRS and CDR2 YFSETQ. The CDR3 DNA reads as TGCGCCAGCTACAGGGGGACAGGCTCCTACGAGCAGTACTTC. As protein: CASYRGTGSYEQYF.

The chain combines TRBV24-1 with TRBJ1-2; the D is unclear. V was cut by 4 bases and J by 8 bases, with 10 bases left in between. CDR3 length: 12 amino acids. CDR1 KGHDR and CDR2 SFDVKD come from the germline V gene. CDR3 residues: CATSEHPGGYTF. The CDR3 region has the DNA TGTGCCACCAGTGAACACCCGGGGGGCTACACCTTC.

The V gene is TRBV4-1, the J gene TRBJ2-5; TRBD2 aligns across 7 bases. The junction had 4 bases not matched to a gene; V was cut back by 2 bases and J by 1 base. Germline V gene data show CDR1 as MGHRA and CDR2 as YSYEKL. The CDR3 runs to 15 residues. CDR3 protein: CASSQLAVLQETQYF. The CDR3 DNA sequence: TGCGCCAGCAGCCAACTAGCGGTCCTCCAAGAGACCCAGTACTTC.

The chain has TRBV7-9 and TRBJ1-2, with 7 nucleotides matching TRBD1. CDR1 SEHNR and CDR2 FQNEAQ come from the germline V gene (reference sequence). V gave up 5 bases and J gave up 8 bases; unmatched junction bases: 14. This CDR3 contains 15 residues. DNA of the CDR3: TGTGCCAGCAGCCACACGACAGGGTTGGTTTCGGGCTACACCTTC. The encoded protein is CASSHTTGLVSGYTF.